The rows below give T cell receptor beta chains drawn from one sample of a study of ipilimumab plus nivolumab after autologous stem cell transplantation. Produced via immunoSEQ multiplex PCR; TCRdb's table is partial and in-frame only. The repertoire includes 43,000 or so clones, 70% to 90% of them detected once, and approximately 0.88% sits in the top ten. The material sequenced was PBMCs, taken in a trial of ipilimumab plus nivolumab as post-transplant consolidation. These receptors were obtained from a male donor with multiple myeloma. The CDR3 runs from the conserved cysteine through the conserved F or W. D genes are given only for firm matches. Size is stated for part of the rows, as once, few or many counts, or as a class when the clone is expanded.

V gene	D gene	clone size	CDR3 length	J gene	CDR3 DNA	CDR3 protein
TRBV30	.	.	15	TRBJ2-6	TGTGCCTGGACACTCCACCGCTCTGGGGCCAACGTCCTGACTTTC	CAWTLHRSGANVLTF
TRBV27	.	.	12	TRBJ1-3	TGTGCCAGCGGGGGATTTGGAAACACCATATATTTT	CASGGFGNTIYF
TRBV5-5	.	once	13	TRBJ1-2	TGTGCCAGCAGCTTGCAGGGGTCGGGTGGCTACACCTTC	CASSLQGSGGYTF
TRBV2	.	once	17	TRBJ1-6	TGTGCCAGCAGTGAAAGGGCAGGGGCGACCTATAATTCACCCCTCCACTTT	CASSERAGATYNSPLHF
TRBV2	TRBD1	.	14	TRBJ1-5	TGTGCCAGCAGTGAAGGCCGGGACAGAGGGTCCCAGCATTTT	CASSEGRDRGSQHF
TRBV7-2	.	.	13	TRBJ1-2	TGTGCCAGCAGCCCTGGACCGGGCGGAGGCTACACCTTC	CASSPGPGGGYTF
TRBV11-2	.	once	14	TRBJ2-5	TGTGCCAGCAGCTTGGGACGGCTCCAAGAGACCCAGTACTTC	CASSLGRLQETQYF
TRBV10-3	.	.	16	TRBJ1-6	TGTGCCATCAGTGAGGGGCAGAACGCCTATAATTCACCCCTCCACTTT	CAISEGQNAYNSPLHF
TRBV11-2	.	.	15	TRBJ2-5	TGTGCCAGCAGCTCAGACTCTCCCCCGGGGGAGACCCAGTACTTC	CASSSDSPPGETQYF
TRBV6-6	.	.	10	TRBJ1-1	TGTGCCAGCAAGCGATATGAAGCTTTCTTT	CASKRYEAFF
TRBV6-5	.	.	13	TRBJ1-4	TGTGCCAGCAGTTACAGGGATCGTGAAAAACTGTTTTTT	CASSYRDREKLFF
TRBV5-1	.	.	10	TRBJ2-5	TGCGCCAGCAGAGGGGAGACCCAGTACTTC	CASRGETQYF
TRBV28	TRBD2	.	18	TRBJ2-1	TGTGCCAGCAGTCCCCCAATCGCCGGGACTAGCGGCTACAATGAGCAGTTCTTC	CASSPPIAGTSGYNEQFF
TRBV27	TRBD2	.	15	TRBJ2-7	TGTGCCAGCAGACCTGCAGGGACTAGCGGAGGGCAGCAGTACTTC	CASRPAGTSGGQQYF
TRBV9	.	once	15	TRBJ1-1	TGTGCCAGCAGCGTAAAAGGGGCGGGGGGCACTGAAGCTTTCTTT	CASSVKGAGGTEAFF
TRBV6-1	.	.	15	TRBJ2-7	TGTGCCAGCAGTGATCCCAGCTGGACCCCCTACGAGCAGTACTTC	CASSDPSWTPYEQYF
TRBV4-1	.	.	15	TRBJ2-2	TGCGCCAGCAGCCAAGAGGGTGGTGTTGGCGGGGAGCTGTTTTTT	CASSQEGGVGGELFF
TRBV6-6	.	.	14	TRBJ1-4	TGTGCCAGCAGTTCATGGGCAACTAATGAAAAACTGTTTTTT	CASSSWATNEKLFF
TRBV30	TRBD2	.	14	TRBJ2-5	TGTGCCTGGAACACGGGGGGGTCCCAAGAGACCCAGTACTTC	CAWNTGGSQETQYF
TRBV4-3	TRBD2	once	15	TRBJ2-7	TGCGCCAGCAGCCAAGAGGCGAAAGGGCGGGAGGAGCAGTACTTC	CASSQEAKGREEQYF
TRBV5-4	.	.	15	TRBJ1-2	TGTGCCAGCAGCTGGGGGACTCCTGCTCAGGATGGCTACACCTTC	CASSWGTPAQDGYTF
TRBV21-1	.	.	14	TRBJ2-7	TGTGCCAGCAGCTGTCGCCGGGGGAGCTACGAGCAGTACTTC	CASSCRRGSYEQYF
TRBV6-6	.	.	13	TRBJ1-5	TGTGCCAGCAGCCGGGGGGGAAATCAGCCCCAGCATTTT	CASSRGGNQPQHF
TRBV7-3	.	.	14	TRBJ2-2	TGTGCCAGCAGCTTAACCTCCCCGACCGGGGAGCTGTTTTTT	CASSLTSPTGELFF
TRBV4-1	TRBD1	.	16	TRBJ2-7	TGCGCCAGCAGCCAATCGGACAGGAGCTTCTCTGCCGAGCAGTACTTC	CASSQSDRSFSAEQYF